A single sample is the source of the 27 T cell receptor beta chains below, sequenced in a study of cytomegalovirus exposure and HLA in healthy donors. The study ran its PCR with 60 Vbeta and 13 Jbeta primers. Profiling relied on immunoSEQ multiplex PCR, and the TCRdb table lists in-frame clones only, not all of them. The sample lists over 200,000 clones; 70% to 85% were seen once. Sequencing used PBMCs. All receptors derive from a woman aged 40-49 years in good health and CMV-seronegative.

This sequence joins TRBV5-1 and TRBJ2-1, with 7 bases fitting TRBD1. Trimming took 7 bases from V and 4 from J; bases not matched to a gene: 8. The germline V gene encodes CDR1 SGHRS and CDR2 YFSETQ. CDR3 length: 14 residues. The CDR3 region is CASGDRTQYNEQFF. In DNA form, the CDR3 reads TGCGCCAGCGGGGACAGAACCCAATACAATGAGCAGTTCTTC.

The V and J genes are TRBV4-2 and TRBJ2-3; 9 nucleotides align to TRBD2. The ends lost 1 base at V and 0 bases at J; junction bases unmatched: 11. The CDR3 consists of 19 residues. Germline values: CDR1 LGHNA, CDR2 YNFKEQ. CDR3 DNA: TGTGCCAGCAGCCAAGTTTACGAGCGGGGGGACCCAAGCACAGATACGCAGTATTTT. Residues: CASSQVYERGDPSTDTQYF.

As to this clone: Relative to the germline gene, one junction end is altered; a read error may explain this. The V gene is TRBV11-3, the J gene TRBJ2-7; D is undetermined. The CDR3 contains 11 residues. Germline CDR1 is SGHNT and CDR2 is YENEEA. The CDR3 region is CASSSGYEQCF. In DNA, the CDR3 is TGTGCCAGCAGTTCAGGCTACGAGCAGTGCTTC.

The chain joins TRBV5-1 to TRBJ1-2; no reliable D call. Germline V lookup: CDR1 SGHRS, CDR2 YFSETQ. The ends were cut back, 6 bases at V and 1 base at J, with 7 bases in the middle. CDR3 length: 12 residues. The CDR3 DNA reads TGCGCCAGCACCGGGAGTAACTATGGCTACACCTTC. Amino acid sequence: CASTGSNYGYTF.

V and J are TRBV5-1 and TRBJ2-5, with 8 bases identical to TRBD1. Germline V gene sequence: CDR1 SGHRS, CDR2 YFSETQ. J gave up 4 bases and V 2 bases, and 7 bases lay outside the gene matches. The CDR3 has 15 residues. CDR3 in amino acids: CASSFSGGHPETQYF. CDR3 coding DNA: TGCGCCAGCAGCTTTTCAGGGGGCCACCCAGAGACCCAGTACTTC.

This chain uses TRBV7-2 with TRBJ2-1; D perhaps matches TRBD2 (7 bases). V gave up 0 bases and J gave up 5 bases, with 11 bases separating them. CDR1 and CDR2 from the germline V gene are SGHTA and FQGNSA. This CDR3 region has 15 residues. CDR3 loop: CASSLAGRGHNEQFF. As DNA, the CDR3 is TGTGCCAGCAGCTTAGCTGGGCGGGGGCACAATGAGCAGTTCTTC. The full variable domain, rest sourced from reference TRBV7-2 and TRBJ2-1, is GAGVSQSPSNKVTEKGKDVELRCDPISGHTALYWYRQSLGQGLEFLIYFQGNSAPDKSGLPSDRFSAERTGGSVSTLTIQRTQQEDSAVYLCASSLAGRGHNEQFFGPGTRLTVL.

The J gene is TRBJ2-7, the V gene TRBV5-1, with TRBD1 identical over 7 bases. Germline lookup yields CDR1 SGHRS and CDR2 YFSETQ. The CDR3 sequence is 14 residues long. Trimming removed 0 bases from V and 3 bases from J; junction bases left unmatched: 3. The CDR3 region is CASSLVDRDYEQYF. CDR3 DNA sequence: TGCGCCAGCAGCTTGGTCGACAGGGACTACGAGCAGTACTTC.

The CDR3 nucleotides are TGTGCCAGCAGCCAAGATGGGGACAGGGACACTGAAGCTTTCTTT. It translates to CASSQDGDRDTEAFF. The V gene is TRBV4-2, the J gene TRBJ1-1, with TRBD1 matching over 9 bases. Germline V gene data show CDR1 as LGHNA and CDR2 as YNFKEQ. The CDR3 runs 15 residues. With V trimmed by 0 bases and J by 3 bases, 2 bases remained unmatched.

The chain employs TRBV5-1 and TRBJ2-7; possible D gene TRBD2, 5 bases. Per germline, CDR1 SGHRS and CDR2 YFSETQ. This CDR3 region has 14 residues. With 2 bases removed from V and 1 base from J, the gap between germline ends came to 10 bases. The CDR3 bases are TGCGCCAGCAGCTTCTGGACTGATTCCTACGAGCAGTACTTC. Its translation is CASSFWTDSYEQYF.

The chain has TRBV5-1 and TRBJ1-4; 11 bases line up with TRBD1. The ends lost 3 bases at V and 4 bases at J; junction bases unmatched: 2. CDR1 is SGHRS, CDR2 YFSETQ, per germline. This CDR3 spans 15 amino acids. The CDR3 spells CASSSGQGVNEKLFF. The CDR3 nucleotides are TGCGCCAGCAGCTCGGGACAGGGGGTTAATGAAAAACTGTTTTTT.

The rearrangement uses TRBV6-6 and TRBJ1-3; 9 bases fit TRBD1. Germline CDR1 and CDR2: MNHNY and SVGAGI (reference sequence). CDR3 length equals 15 residues. Germline trimming cut 2 bases from V and 3 bases from J; bases unmatched to any gene: 2. This chain's CDR3 is CASSYGTGYGNTIYF. The CDR3 DNA is TGTGCCAGCAGTTACGGGACAGGGTATGGAAACACCATATATTTT.

This clone was observed a few times. This chain connects TRBV19 to TRBJ2-6; 11 positions match TRBD1. The germline gives CDR1 LNHDA, CDR2 SQIVND (reference sequence). This CDR3 is built from 16 residues. Trimming cost V 6 bases and J 4 bases; bases outside gene matches: 5. In DNA, the CDR3 is TGTGCCAGTAGAGGACAGGGGGCGATCGGGGCCAACGTCCTGACTTTC. Protein product: CASRGQGAIGANVLTF.

This clone was seen a handful of times. The V gene is TRBV28, the J gene TRBJ1-4; the D gene is possibly TRBD1 (5 bases). CDR1 is MDHEN and CDR2 is SYDVKM in the germline V gene. CDR3 length: 16 amino acids. Trimming shortened V by 4 bases and J by 7 bases, and 19 bases separated the two germline ends. CDR3 bases: TGTGCCAGCAGTTCCCTCGGGCAGGGAAGGGTTGAAAAACTGTTTTTT. Amino acid sequence: CASSSLGQGRVEKLFF.

The rearrangement joins TRBV29-1 to TRBJ1-1, with 7 bases fitting TRBD1. V was clipped by 8 bases and J by 5 bases; unmatched bases: 14. Germline V lookup: CDR1 SQVTM, CDR2 ANQGSEA. The CDR3 sequence is 14 residues long. The CDR3 DNA reads as TGCAGCATCCAAGGGGGCGTATATTTGACTGAAGCTTTCTTT. Its translation: CSIQGGVYLTEAFF. The full variable domain, rest sourced from reference TRBV29-1 and TRBJ1-1, is SAVISQKPSRDICQRGTSLTIQCQVDSQVTMMFWYRQQPGQSLTLIATANQGSEATYESGFVIDKFPISRPNLTFSTLTVSNMSPEDSSIYLCSIQGGVYLTEAFFGQGTRLTVV.

CDR3: CASSQFGSAANYGYTF. The CDR3 nucleotides are TGCGCCAGCAGCCAATTCGGGAGTGCGGCTAACTATGGCTACACCTTC. The gene calls are TRBV4-1 and TRBJ1-2; D remains unclear. The CDR3 extends over 16 amino acids. Looked up from germline, CDR1 is MGHRA and CDR2 is YSYEKL. Trimming cost V 2 bases and J 0 bases, with 13 bases left between them.

The V call is TRBV28, the J call TRBJ1-5, with D possibly being TRBD1 (5 bases). The CDR3 covers 14 residues. CDR1 is MDHEN, CDR2 SYDVKM, per germline. With 4 bases removed from V and 9 bases from J, the gap between germline ends came to 16 bases. Written as DNA, the CDR3 is TGTGCCAGCAGTTCCGGACACGAGGAAAGGCCCCAGCATTTT. Translation: CASSSGHEERPQHF.

The chain links TRBV14 to TRBJ2-7; no definite D call. The CDR3 extends over 11 amino acids. CDR1 is SGHDN, CDR2 FVKESK, per germline. V lost 1 base and J 9 bases, leaving 7 bases between the germline ends. CDR3 sequence (DNA): TGTGCCAGCAGCCAAGGACGGGTGCAGTACTTC. Protein sequence: CASSQGRVQYF.

The chain has TRBV11-2 and TRBJ2-2; 9 positions match TRBD2. CDR1 and CDR2 (germline): SGHAT, FQNNGV. CDR3 size: 18 residues. Trimming at V came to 2 bases and at J to 5 bases, leaving 12 bases not matched to a gene. CDR3 residues: CASSLINSGGTRTGELFF. The CDR3 nucleotides are TGTGCCAGCAGCTTAATAAATAGCGGGGGAACCCGAACCGGGGAGCTGTTTTTT.

The chain carries TRBV5-1 and TRBJ2-7; D is undetermined. Germline-derived CDR1 and CDR2 are SGHRS and YFSETQ. With 1 base removed from V and 3 bases from J, the gap between germline ends came to 8 bases. This CDR3 is 13 amino acids long. The DNA of the CDR3 is TGCGCCAGCAGCTTGACCTACCTCTACGAGCAGTACTTC. As protein: CASSLTYLYEQYF.

The chain recombines TRBV6-5 with TRBJ1-5; D ambiguous. V was cut by 4 bases and J by 2 bases, with 3 bases left in between. This CDR3 is built from 12 residues. CDR1 is MNHEY, CDR2 SVGAGI, per germline. The CDR3: CASSSGNQPQHF. Written as DNA, the CDR3 is TGTGCCAGCAGTTCCGGCAATCAGCCCCAGCATTTT.

The J gene is TRBJ2-5, the V gene TRBV9, with D maybe TRBD1 (5 bases). Per germline, CDR1 SGDLS and CDR2 YYNGEE. This CDR3 is built from 14 residues. V lost 4 bases to trimming and J lost 4 bases, with 14 bases between them. CDR3 sequence reads: CASSPLGRLETQYF. The CDR3 DNA follows: TGTGCCAGCAGCCCACTGGGGCGTCTAGAGACCCAGTACTTC. The entire variable domain, with the rest obtained from reference TRBV9 and TRBJ2-5, is as follows: DSGVTQTPKHLITATGQRVTLRCSPRSGDLSVYWYQQSLDQGLQFLIQYYNGEERAKGNILERFSAQQFPDLHSELNLSSLELGDSALYFCASSPLGRLETQYFGPGTRLLVL.

V and J are TRBV6-5 and TRBJ1-2; D gene ambiguous. The V gene's germline CDR1 is MNHEY and CDR2 SVGAGI. The V gene lost 4 bases and the J gene lost 8 bases, with 20 bases spanning the gap. The CDR3 has 15 amino acids. CDR3 bases: TGTGCCAGCAGTTCCGGCCCGTTGGCCCGGAGGGGCTACACCTTC. It translates to CASSSGPLARRGYTF.

This chain links TRBV2 with TRBJ2-2, with TRBD1 as a possible D gene (5 bases). Germline V lookup: CDR1 SNHLY, CDR2 FYNNEI. The length of the CDR3 is 14 residues. Trimming removed 4 bases from V and 5 bases from J, with 11 bases in between. The chain's CDR3 is CASSGGRATGELFF. CDR3 DNA: TGTGCCAGCAGTGGGGGCAGGGCAACCGGGGAGCTGTTTTTT.

V usage is TRBV11-3 and J usage is TRBJ2-7; no clear D. The germline CDR1 and CDR2 sequences are SGHNT and YENEEA. CDR3 length: 13 residues. The germline V and J ends were trimmed by 3 bases and 6 bases, with 12 bases remaining between them. CDR3 sequence: CASSLSRASEQYF. CDR3 in DNA: TGTGCCAGCAGCTTGTCCAGAGCTAGCGAGCAGTACTTC.

This clone was recorded once. The chain uses TRBV5-1 and TRBJ2-7; 7 positions agree with TRBD2. Germline values: CDR1 SGHRS, CDR2 YFSETQ. Trimming at V came to 6 bases and at J to 0 bases, leaving 6 bases not matched to a gene. This CDR3 has 14 amino acids. For the CDR3, the DNA is TGCGCCAGCACCATGACTAGCCTCTCCTACGAGCAGTACTTC. Translation: CASTMTSLSYEQYF.

The chain has TRBV28 and TRBJ2-1; TRBD1 matches 7 bases. After removal of 6 bases from V and 15 bases from J, the junction contained 8 bases not matched to a gene. Germline values: CDR1 MDHEN, CDR2 SYDVKM. The CDR3 loop spans 11 amino acids. The CDR3 bases are TGTGCCAGCAGGGGCGACAGGGTATTGTTCTTC. Protein product: CASRGDRVLFF.

This sequence joins TRBV6-5 and TRBJ1-1; weak D call: TRBD1 (6 bases). The ends were cut back, 7 bases at V and 4 bases at J, with 19 bases in the middle. There are 15 residues in the CDR3. Looked up from germline, CDR1 is MNHEY and CDR2 is SVGAGI. CDR3: CASTPRGLVPTEAFF. CDR3 nucleotides: TGTGCCAGCACTCCTAGGGGGTTGGTTCCCACTGAAGCTTTCTTT.